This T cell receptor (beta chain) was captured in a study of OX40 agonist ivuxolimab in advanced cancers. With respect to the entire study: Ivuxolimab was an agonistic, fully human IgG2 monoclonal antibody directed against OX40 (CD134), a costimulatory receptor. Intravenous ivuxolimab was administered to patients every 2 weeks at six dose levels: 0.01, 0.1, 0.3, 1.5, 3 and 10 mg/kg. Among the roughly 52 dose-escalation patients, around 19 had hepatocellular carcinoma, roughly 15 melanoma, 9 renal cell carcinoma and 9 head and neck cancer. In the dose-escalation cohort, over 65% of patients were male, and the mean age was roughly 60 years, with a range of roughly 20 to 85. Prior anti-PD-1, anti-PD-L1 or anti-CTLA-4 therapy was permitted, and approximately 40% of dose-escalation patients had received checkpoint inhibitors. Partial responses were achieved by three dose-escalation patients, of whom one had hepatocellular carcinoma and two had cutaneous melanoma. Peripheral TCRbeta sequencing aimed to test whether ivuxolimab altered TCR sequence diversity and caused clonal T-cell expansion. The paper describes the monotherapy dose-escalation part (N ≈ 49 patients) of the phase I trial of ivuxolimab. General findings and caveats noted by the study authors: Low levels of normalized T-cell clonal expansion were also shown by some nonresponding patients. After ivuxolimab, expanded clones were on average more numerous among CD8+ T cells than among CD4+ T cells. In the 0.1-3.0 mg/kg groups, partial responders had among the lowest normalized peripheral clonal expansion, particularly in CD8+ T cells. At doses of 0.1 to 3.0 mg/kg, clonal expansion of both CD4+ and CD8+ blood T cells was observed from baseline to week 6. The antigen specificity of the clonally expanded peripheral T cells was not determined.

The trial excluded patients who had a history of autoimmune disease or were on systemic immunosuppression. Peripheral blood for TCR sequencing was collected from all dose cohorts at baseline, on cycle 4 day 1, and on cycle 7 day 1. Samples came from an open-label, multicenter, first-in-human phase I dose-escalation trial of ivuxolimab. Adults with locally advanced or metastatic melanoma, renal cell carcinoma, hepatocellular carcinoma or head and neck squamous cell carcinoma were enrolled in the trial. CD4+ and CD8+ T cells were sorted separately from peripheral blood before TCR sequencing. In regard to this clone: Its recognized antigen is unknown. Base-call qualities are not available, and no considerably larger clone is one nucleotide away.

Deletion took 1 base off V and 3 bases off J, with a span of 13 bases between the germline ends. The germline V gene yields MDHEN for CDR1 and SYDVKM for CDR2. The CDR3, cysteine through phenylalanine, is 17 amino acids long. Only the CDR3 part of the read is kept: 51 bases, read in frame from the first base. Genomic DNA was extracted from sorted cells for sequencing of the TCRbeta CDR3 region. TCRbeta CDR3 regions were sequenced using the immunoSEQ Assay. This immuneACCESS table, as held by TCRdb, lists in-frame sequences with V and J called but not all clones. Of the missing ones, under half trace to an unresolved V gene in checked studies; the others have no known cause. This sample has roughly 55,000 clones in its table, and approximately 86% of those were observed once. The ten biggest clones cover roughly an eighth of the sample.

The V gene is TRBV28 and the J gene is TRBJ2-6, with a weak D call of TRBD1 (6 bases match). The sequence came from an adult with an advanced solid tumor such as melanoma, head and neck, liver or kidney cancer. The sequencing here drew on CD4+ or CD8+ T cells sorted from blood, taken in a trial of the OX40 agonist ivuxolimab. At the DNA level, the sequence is TGTGCCAGCAGTTTATTAGAAGAGGGGGTTGGGGCCAACGTCCTGACTTTC. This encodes CASSLLEEGVGANVLTF.